This entry describes one TCR beta chain. For TCR beta, libraries came from iRepertoire HTBI primers and Arm-PCR of CDR3 regions. MiXCR, applied by TCRdb to the multiplex PCR reads, yields one record per CDR3 protein. The sample lists just over 600,000 distinct CDR3 sequences, under 20% occurring once. The sample is drawn from a study of regulatory T cells in long-lasting Graves disease. V gave up 2 bases and J gave up 6 bases, with 17 bases separating them. The length of the CDR3 is 15 residues. Germline CDR1 and CDR2: SGHTA and FQGTGA. Indicated time point: newly diagnosed GD, antithyroid drugs for less than 3 months. PBMC RNA was the source of the TCR library. This sample was also put to use in a study of T cells in Graves' hyperthyroidism and ophthalmopathy.

This TCR derives from a woman between 25 and 40 years old with Graves disease. Sequencing used peripheral blood mononuclear cells (PBMCs), obtained at new diagnosis, from a patient treated with antithyroid drugs. The chain employs TRBV7-3 and TRBJ2-7; no clear D. CDR3 nucleotides: TGTGCCAGCAGCTTAGTCCCCGGTACTCTCGGCGAGCAGTACTTC. It yields the protein CASSLVPGTLGEQYF.